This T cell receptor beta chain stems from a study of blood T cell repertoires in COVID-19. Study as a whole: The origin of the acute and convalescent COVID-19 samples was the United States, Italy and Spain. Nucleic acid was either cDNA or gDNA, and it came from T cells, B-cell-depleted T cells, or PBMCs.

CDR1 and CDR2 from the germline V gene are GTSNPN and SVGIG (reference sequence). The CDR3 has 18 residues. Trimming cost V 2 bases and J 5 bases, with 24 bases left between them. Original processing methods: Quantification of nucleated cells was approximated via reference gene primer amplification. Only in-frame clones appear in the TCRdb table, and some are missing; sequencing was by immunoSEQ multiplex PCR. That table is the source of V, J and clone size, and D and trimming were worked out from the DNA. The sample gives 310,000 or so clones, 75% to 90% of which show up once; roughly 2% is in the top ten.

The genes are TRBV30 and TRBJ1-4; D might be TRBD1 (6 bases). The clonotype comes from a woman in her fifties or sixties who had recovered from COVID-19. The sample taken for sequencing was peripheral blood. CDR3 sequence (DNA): TGTGCCTGGAGTCTTCCGTCCCCCGTGACAGGAAGGAATGAAAAACTGTTTTTT. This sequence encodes CAWSLPSPVTGRNEKLFF.